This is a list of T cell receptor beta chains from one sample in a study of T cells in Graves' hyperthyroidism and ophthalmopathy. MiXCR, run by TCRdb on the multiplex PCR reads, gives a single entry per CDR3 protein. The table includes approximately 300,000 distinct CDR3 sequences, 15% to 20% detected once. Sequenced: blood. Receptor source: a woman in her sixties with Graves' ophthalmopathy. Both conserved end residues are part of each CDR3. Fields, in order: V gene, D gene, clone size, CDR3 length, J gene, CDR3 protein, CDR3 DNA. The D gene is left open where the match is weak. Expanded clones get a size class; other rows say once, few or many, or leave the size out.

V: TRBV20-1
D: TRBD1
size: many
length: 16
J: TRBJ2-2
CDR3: CSAREAGQGYTGELFF
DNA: TGCAGTGCTAGAGAGGCGGGACAGGGTTACACCGGGGAGCTGTTTTTT

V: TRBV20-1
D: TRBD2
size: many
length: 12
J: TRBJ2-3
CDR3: CSASGAGGAQYF
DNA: TGCAGTGCTAGTGGGGCGGGGGGTGCGCAGTATTTT

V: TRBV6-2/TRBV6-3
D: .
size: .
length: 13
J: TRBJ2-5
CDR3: CASSWQGRETQYF
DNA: TGTGCCAGCAGTTGGCAGGGGCGAGAGACCCAGTACTTC

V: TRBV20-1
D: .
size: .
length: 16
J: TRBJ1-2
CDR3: CSASLRSARGNYGYTF
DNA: TGCAGTGCTTCCCTACGATCCGCACGGGGGAACTATGGCTACACCTTC

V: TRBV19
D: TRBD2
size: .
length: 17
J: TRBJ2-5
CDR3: CASSDVSGGGFGETQYF
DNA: TGTGCCAGTAGCGACGTTAGCGGGGGGGGCTTTGGGGAGACCCAGTACTTC

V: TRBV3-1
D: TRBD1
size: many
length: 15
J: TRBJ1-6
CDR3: CASSLRGLDRSPLHF
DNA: TGTGCCAGCAGCCTGAGGGGGCTTGACCGGTCACCCCTCCACTTT

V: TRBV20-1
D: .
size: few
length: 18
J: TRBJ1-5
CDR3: CSAREFGSLGYDNQPQHF
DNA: TGCAGTGCTAGAGAATTCGGAAGTCTGGGCTACGACAATCAGCCCCAGCATTTT

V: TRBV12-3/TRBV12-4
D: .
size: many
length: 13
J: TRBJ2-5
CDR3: CASRWTDQETQYF
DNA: TGTGCCAGCAGGTGGACAGACCAAGAGACCCAGTACTTC

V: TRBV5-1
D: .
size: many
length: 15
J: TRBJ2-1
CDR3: CASSLVGGLYNEQFF
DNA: TGCGCCAGCAGCTTGGTGGGAGGCCTATACAATGAGCAGTTCTTC

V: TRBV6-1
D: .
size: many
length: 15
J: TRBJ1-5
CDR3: CASSDRGHSNQPQHF
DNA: TGTGCCAGCAGTGACCGGGGGCATAGCAATCAGCCCCAGCATTTT